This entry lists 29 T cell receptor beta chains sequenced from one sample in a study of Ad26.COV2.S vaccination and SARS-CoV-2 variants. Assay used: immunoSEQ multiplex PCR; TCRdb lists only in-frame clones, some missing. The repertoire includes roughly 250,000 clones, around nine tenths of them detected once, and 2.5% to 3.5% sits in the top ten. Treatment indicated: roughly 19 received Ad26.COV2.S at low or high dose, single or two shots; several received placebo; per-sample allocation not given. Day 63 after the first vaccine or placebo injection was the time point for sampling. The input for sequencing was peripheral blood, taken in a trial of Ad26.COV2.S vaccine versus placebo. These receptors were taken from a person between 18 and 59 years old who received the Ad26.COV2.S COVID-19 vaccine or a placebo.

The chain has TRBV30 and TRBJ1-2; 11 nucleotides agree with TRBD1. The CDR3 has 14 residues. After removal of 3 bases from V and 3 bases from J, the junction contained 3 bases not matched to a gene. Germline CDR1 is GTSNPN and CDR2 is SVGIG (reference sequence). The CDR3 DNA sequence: TGTGCCTGGAGCAGGACAGGGGGCGACTATGGCTACACCTTC. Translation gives CAWSRTGGDYGYTF.

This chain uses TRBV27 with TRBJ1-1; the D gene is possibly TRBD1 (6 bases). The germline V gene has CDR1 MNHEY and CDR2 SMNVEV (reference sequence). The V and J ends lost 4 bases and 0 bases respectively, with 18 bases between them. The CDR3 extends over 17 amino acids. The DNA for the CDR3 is TGTGCCAGCAGTTCCCTAACTCCGACAGGAATGAACACTGAAGCTTTCTTT. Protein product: CASSSLTPTGMNTEAFF.

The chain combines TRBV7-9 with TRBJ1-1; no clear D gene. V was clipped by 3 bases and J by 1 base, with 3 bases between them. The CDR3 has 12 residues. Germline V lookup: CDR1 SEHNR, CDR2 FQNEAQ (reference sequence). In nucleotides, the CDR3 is TGTGCCAGCAGCTTCACGAACACTGAAGCTTTCTTT. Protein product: CASSFTNTEAFF.

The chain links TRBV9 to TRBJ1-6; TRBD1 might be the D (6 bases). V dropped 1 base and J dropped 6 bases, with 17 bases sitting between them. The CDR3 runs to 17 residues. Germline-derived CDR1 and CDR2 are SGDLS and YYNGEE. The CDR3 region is CASSVFDGGGGNSPLHF. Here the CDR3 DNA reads TGTGCCAGCAGCGTATTTGATGGCGGGGGCGGTAATTCACCCCTCCACTTT.

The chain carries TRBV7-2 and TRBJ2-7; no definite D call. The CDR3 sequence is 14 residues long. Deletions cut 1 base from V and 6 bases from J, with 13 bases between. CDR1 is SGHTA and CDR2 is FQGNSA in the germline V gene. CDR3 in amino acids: CASSLEGSVGEQYV. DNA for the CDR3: TGTGCCAGCAGCTTAGAGGGATCCGTGGGCGAGCAGTACGTC.

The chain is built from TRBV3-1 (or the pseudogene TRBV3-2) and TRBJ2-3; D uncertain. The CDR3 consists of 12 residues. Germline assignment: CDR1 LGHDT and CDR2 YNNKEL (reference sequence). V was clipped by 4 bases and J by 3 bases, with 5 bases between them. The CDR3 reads CASSPRTDTQYF. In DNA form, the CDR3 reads TGTGCCAGCAGCCCAAGGACAGATACGCAGTATTTT.

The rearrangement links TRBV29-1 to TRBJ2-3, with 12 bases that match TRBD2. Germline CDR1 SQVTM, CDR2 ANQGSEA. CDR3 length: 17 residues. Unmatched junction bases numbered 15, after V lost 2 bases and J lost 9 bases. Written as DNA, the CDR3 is TGCAGCGTTGAATGGACTAGCGGGATCCAGCCGTCGGGCACGCAGTATTTT. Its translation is CSVEWTSGIQPSGTQYF.

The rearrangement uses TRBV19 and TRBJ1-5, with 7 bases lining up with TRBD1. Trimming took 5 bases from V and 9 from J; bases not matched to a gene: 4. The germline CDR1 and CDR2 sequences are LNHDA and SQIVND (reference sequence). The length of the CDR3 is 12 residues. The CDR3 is CASSPTGMPQHF. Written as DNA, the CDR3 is TGTGCCAGTAGTCCGACAGGGATGCCCCAGCATTTT.

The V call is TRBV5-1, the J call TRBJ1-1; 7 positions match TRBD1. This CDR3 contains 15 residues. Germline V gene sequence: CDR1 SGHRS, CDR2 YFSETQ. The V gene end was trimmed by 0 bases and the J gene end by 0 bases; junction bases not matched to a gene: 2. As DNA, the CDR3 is TGCGCCAGCAGCTTGGAGGGGGCTGTGAACACTGAAGCTTTCTTT. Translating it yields CASSLEGAVNTEAFF.

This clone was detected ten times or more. The DNA for the CDR3 is TGTGCCTGGAGTTGGGACACCCTAATGTACTATGGCTACACCTTC. It yields the protein CAWSWDTLMYYGYTF. This rearrangement joins TRBV30 to TRBJ1-2; tentatively, D is TRBD1 (6 bases). The CDR3 loop spans 15 amino acids. Deletions cut 2 bases from V and 3 bases from J, with 16 bases between. CDR1 and CDR2 (germline): GTSNPN, SVGIG (reference sequence).

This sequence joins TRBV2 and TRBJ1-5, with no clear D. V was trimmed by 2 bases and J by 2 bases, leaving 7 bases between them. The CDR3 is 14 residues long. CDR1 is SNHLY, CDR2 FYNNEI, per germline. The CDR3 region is CASSELQRNQPQHF. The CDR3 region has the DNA TGTGCCAGCAGTGAATTGCAGCGCAATCAGCCCCAGCATTTT.

CDR3 sequence reads: CASSPGPSVNTEAFF. CDR3 sequence (DNA): TGTGCCAGCTCACCGGGTCCCTCTGTGAACACTGAAGCTTTCTTT. J is TRBJ1-1 and V is TRBV19; D gene uncertain. Looked up from germline, CDR1 is LNHDA and CDR2 is SQIVND (reference sequence). The CDR3 totals 15 residues. Trimming shortened V by 9 bases and J by 0 bases, and 17 bases separated the two germline ends.

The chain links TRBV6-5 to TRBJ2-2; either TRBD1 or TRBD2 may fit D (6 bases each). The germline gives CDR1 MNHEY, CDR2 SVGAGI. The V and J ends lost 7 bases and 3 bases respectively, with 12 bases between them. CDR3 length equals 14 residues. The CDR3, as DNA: TGTGCCAGCACGAAGGGGGGCGACACCGGGGAGCTGTTTTTT. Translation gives CASTKGGDTGELFF.

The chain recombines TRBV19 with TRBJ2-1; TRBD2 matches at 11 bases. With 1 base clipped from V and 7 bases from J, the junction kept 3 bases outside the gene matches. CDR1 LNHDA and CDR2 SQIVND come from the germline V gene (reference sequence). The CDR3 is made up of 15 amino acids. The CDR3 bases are TGTGCCAGTAGTATAGGGTTAGCGGGAGGGAATGAGCAGTTCTTC. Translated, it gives CASSIGLAGGNEQFF.

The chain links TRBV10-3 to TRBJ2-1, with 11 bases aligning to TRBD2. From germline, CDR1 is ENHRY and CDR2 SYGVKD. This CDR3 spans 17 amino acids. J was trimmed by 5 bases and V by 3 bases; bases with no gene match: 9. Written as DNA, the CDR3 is TGTGCCATCAGTGAATCCCCGACTAGCGGGGTTCACAATGAGCAGTTCTTC. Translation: CAISESPTSGVHNEQFF.

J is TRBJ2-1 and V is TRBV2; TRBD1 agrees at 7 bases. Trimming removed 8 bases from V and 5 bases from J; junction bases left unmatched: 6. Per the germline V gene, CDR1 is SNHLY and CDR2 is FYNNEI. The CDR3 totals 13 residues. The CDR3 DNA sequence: TGTGCCAGCCTCCGGGACAGTCACAATGAGCAGTTCTTC. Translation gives CASLRDSHNEQFF. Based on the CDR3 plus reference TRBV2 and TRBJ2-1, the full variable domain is EPEVTQTPSHQVTQMGQEVILRCVPISNHLYFYWYRQILGQKVEFLVSFYNNEISEKSEIFDDQFSVERPDGSNFTLKIRSTKLEDSAMYFCASLRDSHNEQFFGPGTRLTVL.

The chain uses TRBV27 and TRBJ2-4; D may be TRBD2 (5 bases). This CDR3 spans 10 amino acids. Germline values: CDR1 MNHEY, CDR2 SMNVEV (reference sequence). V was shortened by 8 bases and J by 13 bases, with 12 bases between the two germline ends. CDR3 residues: CASGPGSQYF. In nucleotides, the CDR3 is TGTGCCAGCGGCCCGGGGTCCCAGTACTTC.

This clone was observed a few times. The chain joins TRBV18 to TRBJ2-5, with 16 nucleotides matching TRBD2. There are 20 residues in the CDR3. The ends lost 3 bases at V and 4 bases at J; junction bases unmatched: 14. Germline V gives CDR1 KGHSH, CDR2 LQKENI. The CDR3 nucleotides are TGTGCCAGCTCACCGATGACCGGGACTAGCGGGAGGGCTGGAGTAGAGACCCAGTACTTC. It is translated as CASSPMTGTSGRAGVETQYF. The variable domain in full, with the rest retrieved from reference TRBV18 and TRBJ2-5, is NAGVMQNPRHLVRRRGQEARLRCSPMKGHSHVYWYRQLPEEGLKFMVYLQKENIIDESGMPKERFSAEFPKEGPSILRIQQVVRGDSAAYFCASSPMTGTSGRAGVETQYFGPGTRLLVL.

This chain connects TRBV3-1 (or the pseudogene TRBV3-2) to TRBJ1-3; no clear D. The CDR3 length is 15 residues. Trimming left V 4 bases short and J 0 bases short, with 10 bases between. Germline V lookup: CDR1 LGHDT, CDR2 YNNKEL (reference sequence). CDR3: CASSPDISSGNTIYF. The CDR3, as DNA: TGTGCCAGCAGCCCCGACATTAGCTCTGGAAACACCATATATTTT.

The CDR3 bases are TGTGCCAGCAGCGAGGGACAGGGGGCCTCGGGTGGCTACACCTTC. Protein: CASSEGQGASGGYTF. The chain combines TRBV9 with TRBJ1-2, with 12 bases that match TRBD1. Trimming at V came to 3 bases and at J to 7 bases, leaving 7 bases not matched to a gene. This CDR3 has 15 amino acids. Germline V gene sequence: CDR1 SGDLS, CDR2 YYNGEE.

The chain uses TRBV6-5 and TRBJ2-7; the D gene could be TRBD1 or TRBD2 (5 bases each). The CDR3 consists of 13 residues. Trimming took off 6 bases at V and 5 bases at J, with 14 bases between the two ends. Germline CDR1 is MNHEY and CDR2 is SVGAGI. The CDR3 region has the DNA TGTGCCAGCAGATACCCCGGGACCGACGAGCAGTACGTC. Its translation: CASRYPGTDEQYV.

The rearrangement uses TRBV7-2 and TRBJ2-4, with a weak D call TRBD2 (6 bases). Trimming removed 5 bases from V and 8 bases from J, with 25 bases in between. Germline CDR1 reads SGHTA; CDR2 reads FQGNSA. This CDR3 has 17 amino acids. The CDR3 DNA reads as TGTGCCAGCAGCGCCTATTCTGGATGGGACTTCATGGACATTCAGTACTTC. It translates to CASSAYSGWDFMDIQYF. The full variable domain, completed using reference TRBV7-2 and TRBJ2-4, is GAGVSQSPSNKVTEKGKDVELRCDPISGHTALYWYRQSLGQGLEFLIYFQGNSAPDKSGLPSDRFSAERTGGSVSTLTIQRTQQEDSAVYLCASSAYSGWDFMDIQYFGAGTRLSVL.

DNA for the CDR3: TGTGCCACCACCCGAACTCAGCTAGCGGAAGAGACCCAGTACTTC. Translating gives CATTRTQLAEETQYF. The J gene is TRBJ2-5, the V gene TRBV24-1; TRBD2 matches at 7 bases. The CDR3 length is 15 residues. Looked up from germline, CDR1 is KGHDR and CDR2 is SFDVKD. Trimming removed 8 bases from V and 3 bases from J; junction bases left unmatched: 11.

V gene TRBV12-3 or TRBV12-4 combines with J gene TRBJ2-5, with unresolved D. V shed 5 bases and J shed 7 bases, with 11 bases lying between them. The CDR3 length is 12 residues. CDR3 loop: CASSPRPRTQYF. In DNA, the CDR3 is TGTGCCAGCAGTCCCCGACCCCGGACCCAGTACTTC.

The CDR3, as DNA: TGTGCCAGCAGCCAAGGTTTCCTAGCGTGGGAGACCCAGTACTTC. Its protein product is CASSQGFLAWETQYF. The chain combines TRBV3-1 (or the pseudogene TRBV3-2) with TRBJ2-5; the D gene is possibly TRBD2 (6 bases). V was trimmed by 1 base and J by 5 bases, leaving 14 bases between them. CDR3 length: 15 amino acids. CDR1 and CDR2 (germline): LGHDT, YNNKEL (reference sequence).

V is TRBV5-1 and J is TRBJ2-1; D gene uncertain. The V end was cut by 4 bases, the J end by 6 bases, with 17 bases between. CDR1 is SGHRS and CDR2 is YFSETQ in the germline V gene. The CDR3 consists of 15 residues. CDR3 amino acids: CASSMRPSVGNEQFF. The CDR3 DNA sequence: TGCGCCAGCAGCATGAGGCCCTCCGTTGGCAATGAGCAGTTCTTC.

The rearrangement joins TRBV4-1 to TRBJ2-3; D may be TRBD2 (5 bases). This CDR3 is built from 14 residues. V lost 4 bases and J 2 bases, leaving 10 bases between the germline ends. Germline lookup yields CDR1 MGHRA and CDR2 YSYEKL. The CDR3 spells CASSPGTNTDTQYF. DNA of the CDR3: TGCGCCAGCAGCCCGGGAACGAACACAGATACGCAGTATTTT.

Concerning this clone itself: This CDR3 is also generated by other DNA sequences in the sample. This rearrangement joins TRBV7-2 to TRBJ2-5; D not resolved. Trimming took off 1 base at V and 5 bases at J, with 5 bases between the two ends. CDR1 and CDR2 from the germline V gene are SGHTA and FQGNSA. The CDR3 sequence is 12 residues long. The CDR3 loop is CASSLGRETQYF. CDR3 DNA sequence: TGTGCCAGCAGCTTAGGAAGGGAGACCCAGTACTTC.

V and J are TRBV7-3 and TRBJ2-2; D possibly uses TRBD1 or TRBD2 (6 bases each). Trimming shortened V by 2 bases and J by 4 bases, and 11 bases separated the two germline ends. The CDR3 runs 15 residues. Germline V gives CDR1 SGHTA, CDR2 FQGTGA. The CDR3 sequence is CASSLGGQSTGELFF. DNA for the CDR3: TGTGCCAGCAGCTTAGGGGGGCAAAGCACCGGGGAGCTGTTTTTT.